The 30 T cell receptor beta chains in this list originate from one sample, sequenced in a study of human T cells and chemical hapten exposure (TCRdb year 2021). The receptor library was made with RACE. TCRdb records NextSeq 500 as the sequencer. TCRdb reworked the public reads: Q25 trimming with fastp, MiXCR clone assembly, productive beta chains retained. Entries are consolidated by CDR3 protein sequence, retaining the most common genes and DNA. For this sample there are more than 80,000 distinct CDR3 sequences; approximately 12% appear just once. The ten largest clones capture more than 1.5% of the sample. What the time point label conveys for this sample: pre-sensitization, week 0. What the treatment or condition label conveys for this sample: therapeutic diphenylcyclopropenone sensitization with weekly scalp DPC. The sequencing here drew on whole blood, taken in connection with sensitization to the hapten diphenylcyclopropenone (DPC). These TCRs come from a woman between 45 and 60 years old with alopecia areata. Some clones in this sample may be carry-over from other donors' samples.

The V and J genes are TRBV6-2 or TRBV6-3 and TRBJ2-7, with TRBD1 matching 12 bases. This CDR3 is built from 17 residues. Germline V gene lookup returns CDR1 MNHEY and CDR2 SVGEGT. After removal of 5 bases from V and 4 bases from J, the junction contained 12 bases not matched to a gene. In DNA form, the CDR3 reads TGTGCCAGCAGTAACCGGGACAGGGGGCTCCTTTGGTACGAGCAGTACTTC. This sequence encodes CASSNRDRGLLWYEQYF.

This clonotype appeared many times. The chain employs TRBV6-6 and TRBJ1-4; 9 positions match TRBD1. J was trimmed by 8 bases and V by 6 bases; bases with no gene match: 7. The CDR3 runs 14 residues. CDR1 is MNHNY and CDR2 is SVGAGI in the germline V gene (reference sequence). In nucleotides, the CDR3 is TGTGCCAGCAGCACAGGGGGCGCGTTGGAAAAACTGTTTTTT. Translated, it gives CASSTGGALEKLFF.

This clonotype was observed many times. The chain uses TRBV20-1 and TRBJ1-5, with 7 bases fitting TRBD1. The CDR3 consists of 12 residues. Germline V gene data show CDR1 as DFQATT and CDR2 as SNEGSKA (reference sequence). Germline trimming cut 4 bases from V and 7 bases from J; bases unmatched to any gene: 4. The CDR3, as DNA: TGCAGTGCTACAGGGGGAGGGCAGCCCCAGCATTTT. Translation gives CSATGGGQPQHF.

This clonotype was seen many times. This chain joins TRBV4-3 and TRBJ2-5, with 7 positions matching TRBD2. Germline V gives CDR1 LGHNA, CDR2 YSLEER. This CDR3 is built from 14 residues. V was pared by 3 bases and J by 6 bases, with 7 bases of the junction left unmatched. The CDR3 spells CASSQTWGGQTQYF. The CDR3 DNA sequence: TGCGCCAGCAGCCAGACTTGGGGGGGACAGACCCAGTACTTC.

V usage is TRBV6-5 and J usage is TRBJ1-2; D perhaps matches TRBD1 (6 bases). Germline V gene sequence: CDR1 MNHEY, CDR2 SVGAGI. The CDR3 runs 13 residues. Trimming shortened V by 5 bases and J by 5 bases, and 12 bases separated the two germline ends. CDR3 protein: CASSTPTGYGYTF. CDR3 coding DNA: TGTGCCAGCAGTACCCCGACAGGATATGGCTACACCTTC.

The rearrangement joins TRBV6-2 or TRBV6-3 to TRBJ1-1; tentative D call: TRBD1 (5 bases). Trimming stripped 2 bases from V and 0 bases from J, with 10 bases between. CDR1 MNHEY and CDR2 SVGEGT come from the germline V gene. This CDR3 spans 15 amino acids. CDR3 loop: CASSYRKGLNTEAFF. DNA of the CDR3: TGTGCCAGCAGTTACCGCAAGGGGCTGAACACTGAAGCTTTCTTT.

The chain has TRBV5-1 and TRBJ1-2, with a tentative D call TRBD1 (6 bases). This CDR3 region has 12 residues. V lost 5 bases and J 7 bases, leaving 12 bases between the germline ends. In germline, CDR1 is SGHRS, CDR2 YFSETQ. CDR3 loop: CASSRTALGYTF. DNA for the CDR3: TGCGCCAGCAGTCGGACAGCTCTTGGCTACACCTTC.

Many counts were recorded for this clonotype. The chain employs TRBV24-1 and TRBJ1-1; 9 bases map to TRBD1. This CDR3 contains 16 residues. The germline V gene encodes CDR1 KGHDR and CDR2 SFDVKD. V trimming: 3 bases; J trimming: 5 bases; junction bases outside the gene matches: 9. The CDR3: CATSDLEQGARTEAFF. The DNA of the CDR3 is TGTGCCACCAGTGATCTCGAACAGGGGGCGCGGACTGAAGCTTTCTTT.

The chain carries TRBV28 and TRBJ1-2; possible D gene TRBD1, 5 bases. The length of the CDR3 is 12 residues. The germline V and J ends were trimmed by 3 bases and 8 bases, with 10 bases remaining between them. Germline CDR1 is MDHEN and CDR2 is SYDVKM. The CDR3 here is CASSFPPGGYTF. For the CDR3, the DNA is TGTGCCAGCAGTTTCCCCCCAGGGGGCTACACCTTC.

This clonotype showed up just a few times. The chain couples TRBV7-2 to TRBJ2-3; 7 nucleotides align to TRBD1. The junction had 10 bases not matched to a gene; V was cut back by 5 bases and J by 5 bases. Germline V gene sequence: CDR1 SGHTA, CDR2 FQGNSA. This CDR3 has 15 residues. CDR3 loop: CASSDRTRTGDTQYF. In DNA form, the CDR3 reads TGTGCCAGCAGCGACCGTACTAGGACAGGAGATACGCAGTATTTT.

This sequence joins TRBV28 and TRBJ2-7; TRBD2 agrees at 7 bases. Germline-derived CDR1 and CDR2 are MDHEN and SYDVKM. After removal of 8 bases from V and 6 bases from J, the junction contained 10 bases not matched to a gene. The CDR3 extends over 13 amino acids. In DNA, the CDR3 is TGTGCCAGCCTTAAAGCGGGACGGGGCGAGCAGTACTTC. Its protein is CASLKAGRGEQYF.

This clonotype was detected only a few times. The rearrangement joins TRBV12-3 or TRBV12-4 to TRBJ1-1, with 8 bases lining up with TRBD1. The CDR3 extends over 14 amino acids. With 5 bases clipped from V and 10 bases from J, the junction kept 12 bases outside the gene matches. The CDR3 DNA reads TGTGCCAGCAGTAGCCGGACAGGGCTCCAACGAGCTTTCTTT. Protein: CASSSRTGLQRAFF.

This chain joins TRBV18 and TRBJ2-7; D tentatively fits TRBD1 or TRBD2 (5 bases each). This CDR3 is built from 13 residues. CDR1 KGHSH and CDR2 LQKENI come from the germline V gene. Trimming removed 4 bases from V and 1 base from J, with 8 bases in between. The CDR3 nucleotides are TGTGCCAGCTCACGGGACGTTTCCTACGAGCAGTACTTC. Amino acid sequence: CASSRDVSYEQYF.

This clonotype showed up just a few times. The J gene is TRBJ1-5, the V gene TRBV12-3 or TRBV12-4; TRBD1 is a possible D gene (5 bases). The V end was cut by 6 bases, the J end by 0 bases, with 18 bases between. This CDR3 comprises 17 residues. The CDR3 coding sequence is TGTGCCAGCAGGGACGACTACCAGGGTTATAGCAATCAGCCCCAGCATTTT. This translates into CASRDDYQGYSNQPQHF.

This clonotype was picked up a small number of times. The chain combines TRBV5-1 with TRBJ2-1; 15 bases agree with TRBD2. The junction had 3 bases not matched to a gene; V was cut back by 4 bases and J by 7 bases. Germline V gene data show CDR1 as SGHRS and CDR2 as YFSETQ. The CDR3 consists of 15 residues. The CDR3 loop is CASSRTSGRGNEQFF. CDR3 DNA sequence: TGCGCCAGCAGCCGGACTAGCGGGAGGGGTAATGAGCAGTTCTTC.

This clonotype has more than one count but fewer than ten. J is TRBJ2-1 and V is TRBV11-2; 9 bases map to TRBD1. V dropped 2 bases and J dropped 4; count of bases not matched to a gene: 9. Germline V CDR1 and CDR2: SGHAT, FQNNGV. This CDR3 is built from 17 residues. The CDR3 sequence is CASSLRRDRALYNEQFF. The CDR3 DNA sequence: TGTGCCAGCAGCTTAAGAAGGGACAGGGCATTATACAATGAGCAGTTCTTC. Together with reference TRBV11-2 and TRBJ2-1, the CDR3 gives the full variable domain: EAGVAQSPRYKIIEKRQSVAFWCNPISGHATLYWYQQILGQGPKLLIQFQNNGVVDDSQLPKDRFSAERLKGVDSTLKIQPAKLEDSAVYLCASSLRRDRALYNEQFFGPGTRLTVL.

At least ten counts were recorded for this clonotype. This chain joins TRBV7-2 and TRBJ2-2; D not certain. The CDR3 is 14 amino acids. CDR1 SGHTA and CDR2 FQGNSA come from the germline V gene. V lost 4 bases and J 6 bases, leaving 12 bases between the germline ends. Here the CDR3 reads CASSSAGLAGELFF. In DNA form, the CDR3 reads TGTGCCAGCAGCTCTGCCGGGTTGGCCGGGGAGCTGTTTTTT. The full variable domain, in which reference TRBV7-2 and TRBJ2-2 provide the parts outside the CDR3, is GAGVSQSPSNKVTEKGKDVELRCDPISGHTALYWYRQSLGQGLEFLIYFQGNSAPDKSGLPSDRFSAERTGGSVSTLTIQRTQQEDSAVYLCASSSAGLAGELFFGEGSRLTVL.

J is TRBJ1-2 and V is TRBV6-5; 8 bases fit TRBD1. Germline V gives CDR1 MNHEY, CDR2 SVGAGI. V shed 0 bases, J shed 4 bases, and the junction held 7 bases outside the gene matches. The CDR3 spans 16 residues. As DNA, the CDR3 is TGTGCCAGCAGTTACTCTCGACCAGGACAGGGCTATGGCTACACCTTC. This gives the protein CASSYSRPGQGYGYTF.

The V and J genes are TRBV3-1 and TRBJ1-1, with a tentative D call TRBD1 (5 bases). The CDR3 is 13 residues long. The germline V gene has CDR1 LGHDT and CDR2 YNNKEL (reference sequence). V was shortened by 2 bases and J by 4 bases, with 8 bases between the two germline ends. CDR3 DNA sequence: TGTGCCAGCAGCCAACAGGGTTCCACTGAAGCTTTCTTT. It is translated as CASSQQGSTEAFF.

The V and J genes are TRBV27 and TRBJ1-6; D not certain. The V gene's germline CDR1 is MNHEY and CDR2 SMNVEV (reference sequence). This CDR3 is 15 amino acids long. Between the trimmed V and J ends, which lost 7 bases and 5 bases, there was a span of 15 bases. This chain's CDR3 is CASKSWGRDNSPLHF. CDR3 DNA sequence: TGTGCCAGCAAGTCCTGGGGTAGGGATAATTCACCCCTCCACTTT.

This clonotype was counted between two and nine times. This chain links TRBV5-1 with TRBJ2-1, with 9 positions matching TRBD1. Germline CDR1 is SGHRS and CDR2 is YFSETQ. V was clipped by 2 bases and J by 5 bases; unmatched bases: 5. The CDR3 loop spans 15 amino acids. CDR3 sequence reads: CASSLQGAPDNEQFF. The CDR3 DNA follows: TGCGCCAGCAGCTTACAGGGGGCGCCCGACAATGAGCAGTTCTTC.

This clonotype was detected a few times. In DNA form, the CDR3 reads TGTGCCACCAGTGATCCCGCCGAGTACCAAGAGACCCAGTACTTC. Translated, it gives CATSDPAEYQETQYF. The V gene is TRBV24-1, the J gene TRBJ2-5, with D uncertain. Trimming stripped 3 bases from V and 0 bases from J, with 10 bases between. Germline CDR1 is KGHDR and CDR2 is SFDVKD. The CDR3 runs 15 residues.

V usage is TRBV7-9 and J usage is TRBJ1-5; 8 bases agree with TRBD1. The CDR3 length is 15 residues. The J segment lost 5 bases and the V segment lost 5 bases, leaving 8 bases of the junction unmatched. Germline V gives CDR1 SEHNR, CDR2 FQNEAQ (reference sequence). The CDR3 DNA follows: TGTGCCAGCAGCCCAGACAGGGGAGAGGATCAGCCCCAGCATTTT. Translating gives CASSPDRGEDQPQHF.

The rearrangement links TRBV5-1 to TRBJ1-1; D remains ambiguous. Germline CDR1 and CDR2: SGHRS and YFSETQ. CDR3 size: 14 residues. Trimming took off 1 base at V and 0 bases at J, with 7 bases between the two ends. CDR3 loop: CASSLNAVNTEAFF. The CDR3 region has the DNA TGCGCCAGCAGCTTGAACGCAGTGAACACTGAAGCTTTCTTT.

The rearrangement uses TRBV20-1 and TRBJ2-1, with 9 nucleotides matching TRBD2. Trimming at V came to 6 bases and at J to 0 bases, leaving 6 bases not matched to a gene. Germline V gene sequence: CDR1 DFQATT, CDR2 SNEGSKA (reference sequence). The CDR3 covers 15 residues. The CDR3 protein is CSAFQAGGSYNEQFF. DNA of the CDR3: TGCAGTGCCTTTCAAGCGGGAGGCTCCTACAATGAGCAGTTCTTC.

This clonotype was detected many times. This CDR3 is CASSFRDSYYEQYF. CDR3 nucleotide sequence: TGTGCCAGCAGCTTCCGGGACAGTTACTACGAGCAGTACTTC. V and J are TRBV5-4 and TRBJ2-7; 7 positions match TRBD1. Germline CDR1 reads SGHNT; CDR2 reads YYREEE (reference sequence). V shed 2 bases and J 3 bases; nucleotides not matched to a gene: 5. The CDR3 spans 14 residues.

This chain connects TRBV20-1 to TRBJ1-5; tentatively, D is TRBD1 (6 bases). Trimming left V 6 bases short and J 9 bases short, with 15 bases between. The CDR3 extends over 12 amino acids. Germline values: CDR1 DFQATT, CDR2 SNEGSKA (reference sequence). The CDR3 nucleotides are TGCAGTGCCCGGACAGCCCTAGGGCCCCAGCATTTT. This gives the protein CSARTALGPQHF.

The chain joins TRBV12-3 or TRBV12-4 to TRBJ1-3; tentatively, D is TRBD1 (6 bases). Trimming pared 7 bases from V and 1 base from J, leaving 11 bases between. This CDR3 comprises 14 residues. The CDR3 loop reads CASTTTGSGNTIYF. CDR3 nucleotide sequence: TGTGCCAGCACCACAACAGGGTCTGGAAACACCATATATTTT.

This clonotype was picked up a small number of times. This chain links TRBV28 with TRBJ1-4; D is possibly TRBD1 (6 bases). Germline V lookup: CDR1 MDHEN, CDR2 SYDVKM. The CDR3 runs to 12 residues. V gave up 6 bases and J gave up 5 bases, with 7 bases separating them. The CDR3 is CASRQGNEKLFF. The CDR3, as DNA: TGTGCCAGCAGACAGGGAAATGAAAAACTGTTTTTT. Variable domain in full (rest from reference TRBV28 and TRBJ1-4): DVKVTQSSRYLVKRTGEKVFLECVQDMDHENMFWYRQDPGLGLRLIYFSYDVKMKEKGDIPEGYSVSREKKERFSLILESASTNQTSMYLCASRQGNEKLFFGSGTQLSVL.

V and J are TRBV2 and TRBJ1-1; a possible D gene is TRBD1 (6 bases). The CDR3 covers 13 residues. V was trimmed by 5 bases and J by 1 base, leaving 8 bases between them. The germline gives CDR1 SNHLY, CDR2 FYNNEI. CDR3 DNA: TGTGCCAGCAGTTCCAGGGGGAACACTGAAGCTTTCTTT. As protein: CASSSRGNTEAFF. The variable domain in full, completed from reference TRBV2 and TRBJ1-1, reads EPEVTQTPSHQVTQMGQEVILRCVPISNHLYFYWYRQILGQKVEFLVSFYNNEISEKSEIFDDQFSVERPDGSNFTLKIRSTKLEDSAMYFCASSSRGNTEAFFGQGTRLTVV.